This TCR beta chain originates from a study of blood T cell repertoires in COVID-19. V shed 3 bases and J shed 3 bases, with 6 bases lying between them. This CDR3 contains 13 residues. Generated by immunoSEQ multiplex PCR, the TCRdb table keeps only in-frame clones and is missing some. This sample yields about 130,000 clones, of which around 80% are seen a single time; over 5% belongs to the top ten. Material for sequencing was PBMCs or T cells enriched from blood (not recorded which). This chain connects TRBV12-3 or TRBV12-4 to TRBJ1-5, with no clear D. This receptor was taken from a woman between 50 and 59 years old who had recovered from COVID-19. The DNA for the CDR3 is TGTGCCAGCAGTTTCTTATACAATCAGCCCCAGCATTTT. Translating gives CASSFLYNQPQHF.